This TCR beta chain came from a study of metastatic and nonmetastatic thyroid tumors. At the level of the study: Repertoires of blood and of tissue (tumor or nodule) from malignant and benign thyroid patients were compared. The study's findings and limits: A significant increase in TCR beta diversity was reportedly seen in malignant thyroid tumors relative to benign nodules, in blood and tumor.

No treatment had been given to any patient before thyroid surgery. Original processing notes: Clinicopathological groups supplied CDR3 differences that were used to build a distant-metastasis classifier for papillary thyroid cancer. TCRdb re-called the PCR reads via MiXCR. These V and J calls originate from TCRdb's pipeline instead of the authors' own analysis. This sample has around 15,000 clones, with approximately 14% found just once. At least ten counts were recorded for this clone. Antigen unknown. The CDR3 length is 14 residues. V lost 2 bases and J 12 bases, leaving 20 bases between the germline ends. Germline loops: CDR1 SGHAT, CDR2 FQNNGV.

The receptor comes from a female donor with papillary thyroid cancer or a benign thyroid nodule (not recorded which). Some clones in this sample may be carry-over from other donors' samples. The rearrangement uses TRBV11-2 and TRBJ2-7; D is perhaps TRBD1 (6 bases). The sample consisted of blood. Here the CDR3 DNA reads TGTGCCAGCAGCTTAACCCAGGGACACCTTAATCTGTACTTC. This encodes CASSLTQGHLNLYF.